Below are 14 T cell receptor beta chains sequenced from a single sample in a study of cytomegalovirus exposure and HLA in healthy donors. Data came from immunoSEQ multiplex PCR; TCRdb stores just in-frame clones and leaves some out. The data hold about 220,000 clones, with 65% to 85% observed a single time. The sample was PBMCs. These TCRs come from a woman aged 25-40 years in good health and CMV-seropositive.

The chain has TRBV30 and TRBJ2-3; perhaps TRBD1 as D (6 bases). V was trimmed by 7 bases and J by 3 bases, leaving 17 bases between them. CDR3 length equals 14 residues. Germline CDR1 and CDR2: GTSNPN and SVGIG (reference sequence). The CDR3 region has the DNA TGTGCCTCAGTTAACAGGGTTGGGACAGATACGCAGTATTTT. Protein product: CASVNRVGTDTQYF.

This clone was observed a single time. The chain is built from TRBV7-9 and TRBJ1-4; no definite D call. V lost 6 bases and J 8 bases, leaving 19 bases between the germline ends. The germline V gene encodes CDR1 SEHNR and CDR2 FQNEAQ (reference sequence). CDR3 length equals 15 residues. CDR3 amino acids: CASSLSVGFGEKLFF. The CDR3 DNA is TGTGCCAGCAGTTTAAGCGTGGGATTTGGGGAAAAACTGTTTTTT.

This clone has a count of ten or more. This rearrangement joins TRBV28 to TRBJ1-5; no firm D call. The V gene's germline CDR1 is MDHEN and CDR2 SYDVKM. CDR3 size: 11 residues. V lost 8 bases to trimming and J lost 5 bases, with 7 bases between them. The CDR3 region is CASGSYQPQHF. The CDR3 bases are TGTGCCAGCGGCTCTTATCAGCCCCAGCATTTT.

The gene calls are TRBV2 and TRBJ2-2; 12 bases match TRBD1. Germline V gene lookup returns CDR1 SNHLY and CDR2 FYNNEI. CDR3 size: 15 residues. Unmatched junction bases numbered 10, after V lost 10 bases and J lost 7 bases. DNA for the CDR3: TGTGCCACCGAGGGGGGACAGGGGGCCATCGGGGAGCTGTTTTTT. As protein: CATEGGQGAIGELFF.

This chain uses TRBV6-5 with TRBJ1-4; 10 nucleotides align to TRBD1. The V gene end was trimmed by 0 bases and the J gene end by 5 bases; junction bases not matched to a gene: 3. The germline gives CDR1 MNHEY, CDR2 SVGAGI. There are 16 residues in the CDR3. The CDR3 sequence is CASSYSRDRGNEKLFF. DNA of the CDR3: TGTGCCAGCAGTTACTCGAGGGACAGGGGAAATGAAAAACTGTTTTTT.

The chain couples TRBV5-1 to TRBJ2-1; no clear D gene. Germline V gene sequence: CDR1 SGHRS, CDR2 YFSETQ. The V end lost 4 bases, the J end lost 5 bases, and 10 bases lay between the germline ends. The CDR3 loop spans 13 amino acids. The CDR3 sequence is CASSPLGHNEQFF. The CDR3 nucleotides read TGCGCCAGCAGCCCCCTCGGCCACAATGAGCAGTTCTTC.

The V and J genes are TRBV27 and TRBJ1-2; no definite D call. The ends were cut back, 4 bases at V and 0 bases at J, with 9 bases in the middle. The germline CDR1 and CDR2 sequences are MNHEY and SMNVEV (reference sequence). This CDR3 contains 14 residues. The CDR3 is CASSSLEANYGYTF. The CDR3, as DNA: TGTGCCAGCAGTTCCCTGGAGGCTAACTATGGCTACACCTTC.

The CDR3 here is CASGWGSYGYTF. In DNA form, the CDR3 reads TGTGCCAGCGGGTGGGGATCCTATGGCTACACCTTC. The gene calls are TRBV28 and TRBJ1-2; unclear D gene. The V gene's germline CDR1 is MDHEN and CDR2 SYDVKM. Between the trimmed V and J ends, which lost 8 bases and 4 bases, there was a span of 11 bases. This CDR3 contains 12 residues.

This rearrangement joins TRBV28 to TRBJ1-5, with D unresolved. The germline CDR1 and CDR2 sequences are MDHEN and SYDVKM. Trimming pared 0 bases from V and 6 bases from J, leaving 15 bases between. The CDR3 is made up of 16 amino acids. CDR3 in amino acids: CASSLWAVKILQPQHF. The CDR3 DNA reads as TGTGCCAGCAGTTTATGGGCCGTAAAGATCCTTCAGCCCCAGCATTTT.

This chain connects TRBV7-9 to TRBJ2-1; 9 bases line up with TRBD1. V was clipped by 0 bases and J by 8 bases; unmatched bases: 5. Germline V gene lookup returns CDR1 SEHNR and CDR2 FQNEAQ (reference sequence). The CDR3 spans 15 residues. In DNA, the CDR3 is TGTGCCAGCAGCTTAGCCGGGACAGGGTTCCATGAGCAGTTCTTC. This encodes CASSLAGTGFHEQFF.

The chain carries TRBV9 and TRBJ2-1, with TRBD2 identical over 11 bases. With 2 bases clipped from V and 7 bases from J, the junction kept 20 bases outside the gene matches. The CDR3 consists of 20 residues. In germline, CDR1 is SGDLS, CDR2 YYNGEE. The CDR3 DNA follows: TGTGCCAGCAGCGTCCACCCGACAGGGTCGGGACTAGCGGCGGATAATGAGCAGTTCTTC. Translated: CASSVHPTGSGLAADNEQFF.

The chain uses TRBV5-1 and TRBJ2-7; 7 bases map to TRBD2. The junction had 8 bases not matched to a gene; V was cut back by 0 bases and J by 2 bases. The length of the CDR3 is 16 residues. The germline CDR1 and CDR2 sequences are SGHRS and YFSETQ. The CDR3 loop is CASSLVGLAATYEQYF. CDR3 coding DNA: TGCGCCAGCAGCTTGGTTGGGCTAGCGGCTACCTACGAGCAGTACTTC.

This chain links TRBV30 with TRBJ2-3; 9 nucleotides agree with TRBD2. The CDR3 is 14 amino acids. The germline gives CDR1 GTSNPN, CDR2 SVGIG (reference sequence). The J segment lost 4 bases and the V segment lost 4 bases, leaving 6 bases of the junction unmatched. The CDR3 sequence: CAWTSSGIADTQYF. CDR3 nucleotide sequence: TGTGCCTGGACGTCTAGCGGGATTGCAGATACGCAGTATTTT.

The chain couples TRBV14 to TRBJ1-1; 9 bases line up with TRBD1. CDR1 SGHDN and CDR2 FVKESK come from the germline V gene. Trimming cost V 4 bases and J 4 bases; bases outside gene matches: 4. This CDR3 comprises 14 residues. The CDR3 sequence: CASSPPGQGTEAFF. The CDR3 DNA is TGTGCCAGCAGCCCACCGGGACAGGGCACTGAAGCTTTCTTT.